The sequence of this T cell receptor beta chain was determined in a study of T cell responses to AZD1222 COVID-19 vaccine. Libraries were prepared by immunoSEQ multiplex PCR; TCRdb keeps only in-frame clonotypes and omits some of them. The data show over 85,000 clones, 90% seen once. With V trimmed by 6 bases and J by 4 bases, 10 bases remained unmatched. The CDR3 runs to 14 residues. The germline V gene encodes CDR1 SQVTM and CDR2 ANQGSEA. This receptor was identified in an adult in good health. The sequencing used peripheral blood, collected on day 0 of AZD1222 vaccination. The chain has TRBV29-1 and TRBJ1-1, with 8 bases fitting TRBD1. In DNA, the CDR3 is TGCAGCGTGCCGGTGTTGCAGGGGGCCACTGAAGCTTTCTTT. Translation gives CSVPVLQGATEAFF. The variable domain in full, completed from reference TRBV29-1 and TRBJ1-1, reads SAVISQKPSRDICQRGTSLTIQCQVDSQVTMMFWYRQQPGQSLTLIATANQGSEATYESGFVIDKFPISRPNLTFSTLTVSNMSPEDSSIYLCSVPVLQGATEAFFGQGTRLTVV.